One T cell receptor (beta chain) is described in this entry. Its antigen has not been determined. No base qualities exist here, and no much larger clone lies one base off it. Receptor libraries were prepared by the immunoSEQ multiplex PCR assay. For most patients, genomic DNA was isolated with the Qiagen DNeasy Blood and Tissue Kit and sent frozen to Adaptive Biotechnologies for TCR sequencing. Adaptive Biotechnologies carried out high-throughput TCR-beta CDR3 sequencing of genomic DNA for most patients. The paper's processing steps were these. Adaptive's ImmunoSEQ software supplied the TCR sequencing data for about 18 patients, while MiXCR and VDJtools were used to process a few other patients. To correct CD4 versus CD8 sorting errors, any sequence found in both subsets at a frequency ratio below 5:1 was removed. CDR3 nucleotide sequences shared by donor and recipient were removed because the origin of these sequences could not be assigned. At least 2-fold expansion over unstimulated cells and a minimum CFSE-low frequency of 0.002% (template counts) or 0.001% (read counts) were required for clones to be classified as alloreactive. Clones detected in sequenced pre-transplant spleen, lymph node, or MLR CFSE-low populations of the donor or recipient were defined as mappable. Cumulative frequency of alloreactive clones was calculated as a percentage of all sequences weighted by copy number. TCRdb limited this immuneACCESS table to in-frame rearrangements with V and J called. A share of clones is missing; checked studies link under half to unresolved V genes, and the rest is unexplained. V, J and clone size are taken as reported in that table, and D and trimming were inferred from the DNA itself. Counted in this sample were over 75,000 clones; around 90% of them appeared once. The ten largest clones add up to around 0.067% of the sample.

Reading the label with the study, this specimen's time point is: cells obtained before transplantation from donor or recipient. CD3+CD4+ and CD3+CD8+ populations were FACS-sorted from unstimulated pre-transplant donor and recipient cells taken from spleen or lymph nodes. This specimen belongs to a study of graft-versus-host responses after intestinal transplantation (dated by TCRdb to the early 2020s). A note on the overall study: The transplants that recipients got were multivisceral, liver-intestinal, or isolated intestinal. Every recipient was given anti-thymocyte globulin induction, followed by around three years of maintenance tacrolimus and steroids. After intestinal transplantation, graft-versus-host and host-versus-graft alloreactive T cell clones in the graft, circulation and bone marrow were tracked using bulk TCR-beta CDR3 sequencing. To identify alloreactive clones, pre-transplant mixed lymphocyte reaction products were sequenced and then compared with unstimulated pre-transplant donor and recipient T cells. A cohort of 24 intestinal transplant recipients, including one retransplant, was enrolled, and a few patients lacking pretransplant specimens were excluded. Donor T cell macrochimerism was defined as a peak of at least 4% donor T cells among recipient peripheral blood mononuclear cells. Samples from a few later patients were sequenced in-house on an Illumina MiSeq with MiXCR processing rather than by the commercial service.

Summary of the overall study and its limitations: In patients with donor T cell macrochimerism, the allografts had high GvH to HvG T cell clonal ratios. Early after transplant, peak levels of circulating GvH clones were found to be associated with declines in HvG clones. The relatively low number and heterogeneity of intestinal transplant patients limited the conclusions. GvH clones were detected in recipient bone marrow, and some appeared earlier in ileal mucosa or blood, consistent with an intestinal mucosal origin.

The germline V gene (reference sequence) provides CDR1 LNHDA and CDR2 SQIVND. Reading from cysteine to phenylalanine, the CDR3 counts 14 amino acids. The CDR3 DNA has 42 bases and is translated from base 1. V is clipped by 10 bases and J by 9 bases, and the sequence between their germline boundaries is 22 bases long. The chain uses TRBV19 and TRBJ1-5; the D gene remains uncertain. The sample here was unstimulated CD8+ T cells sorted from spleen or lymph node cells, taken before transplant. This clonotype was sampled from a human donor who was the organ donor for an intestinal transplant. The nucleotides read TGTGCCACCATGTCAAAGAAGGCCACTAGGCCCCAGCATTTT. Translated, it gives CATMSKKATRPQHF.